A single sample gave rise to the 18 T cell receptor beta chains below, sequenced in a study of blood T cell repertoires in COVID-19. Assay used: immunoSEQ multiplex PCR; TCRdb lists only in-frame clones, some missing. The sample holds about 120,000 clones, 75% to 90% seen once. The sample was peripheral blood. Receptor source: a woman aged 55-69 years with COVID-19, enrolled during active disease.

This chain uses TRBV30 with TRBJ1-1, with TRBD1 matching over 12 bases. The V segment lost 1 base and the J segment 0 bases; nucleotides outside the gene matches: 3. CDR3 length: 16 amino acids. The germline V gene encodes CDR1 GTSNPN and CDR2 SVGIG (reference sequence). CDR3 coding DNA: TGTGCCTGGAGTGCCGGGACAGGGGGCTTGAACACTGAAGCTTTCTTT. This sequence encodes CAWSAGTGGLNTEAFF.

The genes are TRBV5-6 and TRBJ2-5, with a tentative D call TRBD1 (5 bases). The CDR3 has 15 residues. Germline loops: CDR1 SGHDT, CDR2 YYEEEE. Between the trimmed V and J ends, which lost 1 base and 1 base, there was a span of 11 bases. CDR3 nucleotides: TGTGCCAGCAGCTTGCAGGGTCCAGCCCAAGAGACCCAGTACTTC. It translates to CASSLQGPAQETQYF.

V and J are TRBV6-5 and TRBJ1-1; D gene uncertain. Germline CDR1 and CDR2: MNHEY and SVGAGI. Trimming removed 6 bases from V and 0 bases from J, with 11 bases in between. The CDR3 totals 14 residues. The CDR3, as DNA: TGTGCCAGCAGCGGAGTATCTTTGAACACTGAAGCTTTCTTT. Residues: CASSGVSLNTEAFF.

The chain uses TRBV2 and TRBJ2-7; TRBD1 aligns across 7 bases. Germline CDR1 SNHLY, CDR2 FYNNEI. The length of the CDR3 is 11 residues. The V and J ends lost 6 bases and 7 bases, in that order; junction bases with no gene match: 3. CDR3 DNA sequence: TGTGCCAGCAGAGACAGGGTTGAGCAGTACTTC. Translation: CASRDRVEQYF.

The chain is built from TRBV6-5 and TRBJ1-3; D is unclear. The V and J ends lost 7 bases and 0 bases respectively, with 10 bases between them. The CDR3 has 14 residues. Germline values: CDR1 MNHEY, CDR2 SVGAGI. CDR3 sequence (DNA): TGTGCCAGCACGACCGACTACTCTGGAAACACCATATATTTT. It specifies CASTTDYSGNTIYF.

The V gene is TRBV12-3 or TRBV12-4, the J gene TRBJ2-5; maybe TRBD2 (5 bases). V was pared by 4 bases and J by 3 bases, with 9 bases between. This CDR3 contains 13 residues. CDR3 sequence reads: CASSSDWEETQYF. The CDR3 DNA follows: TGTGCCAGCAGTTCGGACTGGGAAGAGACCCAGTACTTC.

The chain carries TRBV3-1 (or the pseudogene TRBV3-2) and TRBJ1-2; tentatively, D is TRBD1 (5 bases). Trimming shortened V by 6 bases and J by 7 bases, and 18 bases separated the two germline ends. Germline values: CDR1 LGHDT, CDR2 YNNKEL (reference sequence). The CDR3 length is 14 residues. DNA of the CDR3: TGTGCCAGCAGGCTAGTAAGCAGGGAAGGTGGCTACACCTTC. Its protein product is CASRLVSREGGYTF.

The V gene is TRBV5-1, the J gene TRBJ2-2; 7 bases agree with TRBD1. This CDR3 spans 16 amino acids. Germline CDR1 SGHRS, CDR2 YFSETQ. Trimming cost V 2 bases and J 2 bases; bases outside gene matches: 6. CDR3 loop: CASSLRTGANTGELFF. CDR3 sequence (DNA): TGCGCCAGCAGCTTAAGGACAGGCGCTAACACCGGGGAGCTGTTTTTT.

V is TRBV5-6 and J is TRBJ2-5; TRBD2 might be the D (5 bases). CDR3 size: 13 residues. The V and J ends lost 2 bases and 5 bases respectively, with 10 bases between them. CDR1 and CDR2 (germline): SGHDT, YYEEEE. The CDR3: CASSLGSFETQYF. The DNA for the CDR3 is TGTGCCAGCAGCTTAGGGAGTTTTGAGACCCAGTACTTC.

This chain joins TRBV4-3 and TRBJ1-6, with D perhaps matching TRBD1 (5 bases). Trimming shortened V by 0 bases and J by 9 bases, and 15 bases separated the two germline ends. The CDR3 spans 16 residues. Germline V gene data show CDR1 as LGHNA and CDR2 as YSLEER. The CDR3 coding sequence is TGCGCCAGCAGCCAAGAGGGGCGGTGGCGGAGTTCACCCCTCCACTTT. Protein sequence: CASSQEGRWRSSPLHF.

V is TRBV27 and J is TRBJ2-7; perhaps TRBD2 as D (7 bases). The V and J ends lost 8 bases and 4 bases respectively, with 18 bases between them. The germline V gene has CDR1 MNHEY and CDR2 SMNVEV (reference sequence). This CDR3 spans 14 amino acids. The CDR3 loop reads CASGDTGTTYEQYF. The CDR3 nucleotides are TGTGCCAGCGGGGACACCGGGACTACTTACGAGCAGTACTTC.

The chain carries TRBV19 and TRBJ2-1; no definite D call. Looked up from germline, CDR1 is LNHDA and CDR2 is SQIVND (reference sequence). The CDR3 sequence is 15 residues long. V gave up 0 bases and J gave up 4 bases, with 10 bases separating them. The CDR3 nucleotides read TGTGCCAGTAGTATAGATTCGGCAGGTTACAATGAGCAGTTCTTC. It specifies CASSIDSAGYNEQFF.

The chain has TRBV7-9 and TRBJ1-4; D is ambiguous. V was trimmed by 1 base and J by 8 bases, leaving 14 bases between them. Germline CDR1 reads SEHNR; CDR2 reads FQNEAQ (reference sequence). CDR3 length equals 15 residues. The CDR3 DNA follows: TGTGCCAGCAGCTTAGGGTACGATGGGGAGGAAAAACTGTTTTTT. This gives the protein CASSLGYDGEEKLFF.

The chain uses TRBV6-5 and TRBJ2-7; weak D call: TRBD2 (7 bases). Germline V gene lookup returns CDR1 MNHEY and CDR2 SVGAGI. This CDR3 has 12 amino acids. The CDR3 spells CYRRGPKGEQYF. The DNA of the CDR3 is TGTTACCGGCGGGGGCCGAAGGGGGAGCAGTACTTC.

This rearrangement joins TRBV3-1 (or the pseudogene TRBV3-2) to TRBJ1-4, with a possible D match to TRBD1 (6 bases). The CDR3 runs 12 residues. The V end was cut by 1 base, the J end by 14 bases, with 11 bases between. Germline V lookup: CDR1 LGHDT, CDR2 YNNKEL (reference sequence). DNA of the CDR3: TGTGCCAGCAGCCAAGGAGGGGGTGGCCTGTTTTTT. This codes for CASSQGGGGLFF.

The genes are TRBV5-4 and TRBJ2-2, with D maybe TRBD2 (7 bases). Trimming stripped 3 bases from V and 0 bases from J, with 12 bases between. The germline CDR1 and CDR2 sequences are SGHNT and YYREEE (reference sequence). The CDR3 contains 16 residues. The DNA of the CDR3 is TGTGCCAGCAGCTCGAAGGGGGGGGCGAACACCGGGGAGCTGTTTTTT. It codes for CASSSKGGANTGELFF. Supplemented by reference TRBV5-4 and TRBJ2-2, the full variable domain reads ETGVTQSPTHLIKTRGQQVTLRCSSQSGHNTVSWYQQALGQGPQFIFQYYREEENGRGNFPPRFSGLQFPNYSSELNVNALELDDSALYLCASSSKGGANTGELFFGEGSRLTVL.

The rearrangement links TRBV5-1 to TRBJ2-7; 7 nucleotides align to TRBD1. Germline V CDR1 and CDR2: SGHRS, YFSETQ. Germline trimming cut 4 bases from V and 0 bases from J; bases unmatched to any gene: 10. CDR3 size: 16 residues. The CDR3 sequence: CASSPHPDRSSYEQYF. In nucleotides, the CDR3 is TGCGCCAGCAGCCCTCACCCGGACAGGAGCTCCTACGAGCAGTACTTC. Full variable domain (missing parts from reference TRBV5-1 and TRBJ2-7): KAGVTQTPRYLIKTRGQQVTLSCSPISGHRSVSWYQQTPGQGLQFLFEYFSETQRNKGNFPGRFSGRQFSNSRSEMNVSTLELGDSALYLCASSPHPDRSSYEQYFGPGTRLTVT.

The genes are TRBV5-1 and TRBJ2-7, with TRBD2 identical over 7 bases. The CDR3 loop spans 13 amino acids. Germline V CDR1 and CDR2: SGHRS, YFSETQ. V dropped 0 bases and J dropped 9; count of bases not matched to a gene: 6. In DNA form, the CDR3 reads TGCGCCAGCAGCTTGGTTGGGTGGGAGGGGCAGTACTTC. Amino acid sequence: CASSLVGWEGQYF.